These 17 T cell receptor beta chains came from one sample sequenced in a study of T cell repertoires in aging, cancer and after chemotherapy. TRB rearrangements spanning V, D and J were amplified using mixed TRB-A/B primers. TCRdb reprocessed the multiplex PCR reads with MiXCR, giving one entry per CDR3 protein. The table records about 2,900 distinct CDR3 sequences, roughly a quarter of them present only once. Peripheral blood genomic DNA, not sorted cells or RNA, was the template. Sample: blood. The receptors shown here come from a human donor with a solid tumor.

Of note for this clonotype: This could be a read error, since a much larger clone is one nucleotide away. This chain joins TRBV6-6 and TRBJ2-1; D is uncertain. The germline V gene encodes CDR1 MNHNY and CDR2 SVGAGI (reference sequence). The CDR3 consists of 13 residues. The CDR3: CDSRPGAYNEQFF. In nucleotides, the CDR3 is TGTGACAGCAGGCCGGGTGCATACAATGAGCAGTTCTTC.

The rearrangement joins TRBV11-1 to TRBJ2-5; D gene unclear. This CDR3 has 15 amino acids. Between the trimmed V and J ends, which lost 1 base and 0 bases, there was a span of 9 bases. Germline loops: CDR1 SGHAT, CDR2 FQDESV (reference sequence). The CDR3 spells CASSLGSGNQETQYF. In nucleotides, the CDR3 is TGTGCCAGCAGCTTAGGGTCTGGGAACCAAGAGACCCAGTACTTC.

The chain has TRBV28 and TRBJ2-5; no definite D call. Germline loops: CDR1 MDHEN, CDR2 SYDVKM. Trimming removed 7 bases at V and 5 bases at J, with 29 bases between. The CDR3 is 18 residues long. CDR3 bases: TGTGCCAGCACGGCTGCCCTCAAATCTGCCTTTCTCGGGGAGACCCAGTACTTC. Encoded protein: CASTAALKSAFLGETQYF.

This clonotype is categorized as medium-sized. The chain uses TRBV5-6 and TRBJ2-7; D ambiguous. Trimming pared 3 bases from V and 2 bases from J, leaving 6 bases between. The germline V gene has CDR1 SGHDT and CDR2 YYEEEE. CDR3 length equals 12 residues. The CDR3 coding sequence is TGTGCCAGCAGCTCTACCCCCTACGAGCAGTACTTC. This gives the protein CASSSTPYEQYF.

By share, this clonotype counts as medium-sized. The genes are TRBV13 and TRBJ2-7, with D perhaps TRBD1 (6 bases). Trimming shortened V by 5 bases and J by 1 base, and 15 bases separated the two germline ends. This CDR3 is 15 amino acids long. The germline V gene encodes CDR1 PRHDT and CDR2 FYEKMQ (reference sequence). CDR3 nucleotide sequence: TGTGCCAGCAGCGTACAGGGTCACGCGTCCTACGAGCAGTACTTC. Translated: CASSVQGHASYEQYF.

The chain uses TRBV14 and TRBJ2-5; 7 bases are a match to TRBD2. The CDR3 has 15 residues. Per germline, CDR1 SGHDN and CDR2 FVKESK. V lost 5 bases, J lost 3 bases, and 9 bases stayed unmatched. The CDR3 DNA reads TGTGCCAGCAGCGAATCTAGCGGAGCAAAAGAGACCCAGTACTTC. Amino acids: CASSESSGAKETQYF.

By share of the sample, this clonotype is medium-sized. The chain links TRBV6-2 or TRBV6-3 to TRBJ2-1, with D possibly being TRBD1 or TRBD2 (6 bases each). The CDR3 is made up of 14 amino acids. Germline values: CDR1 MNHEY, CDR2 SVGEGT. Trimming shortened V by 2 bases and J by 12 bases, and 17 bases separated the two germline ends. This chain's CDR3 is CASSYPLGGQRQFF. The CDR3 DNA follows: TGTGCCAGCAGTTACCCCCTCGGGGGCCAAAGGCAGTTCTTC.

In this sample, this clonotype turned up a few times. This sequence joins TRBV7-9 and TRBJ2-1, with 10 bases identical to TRBD2. Germline assignment: CDR1 SEHNR and CDR2 FQNEAQ (reference sequence). The J segment lost 5 bases and the V segment lost 8 bases, leaving 12 bases of the junction unmatched. The CDR3 extends over 16 amino acids. CDR3 DNA: TGTGCCAGCGGTCGACTAGCGGGCCCCAAAGACAATGAGCAGTTCTTC. It specifies CASGRLAGPKDNEQFF.

The chain has TRBV11-1 and TRBJ2-7; D perhaps matches TRBD1 (5 bases). Trimming shortened V by 8 bases and J by 1 base, and 15 bases separated the two germline ends. CDR3 length: 14 residues. Germline CDR1 SGHAT, CDR2 FQDESV (reference sequence). The CDR3 nucleotides read TGTGCCAGCGCCTCCCAGGGCTTTTCCTACGAGCAGTACTTC. Its translation is CASASQGFSYEQYF.

This clonotype is medium-sized (0.01 to 0.1%) in the sample. The V and J genes are TRBV19 and TRBJ2-5; D is unresolved. V gave up 6 bases and J gave up 5 bases, with 13 bases separating them. This CDR3 has 13 amino acids. Germline CDR1 and CDR2: LNHDA and SQIVND (reference sequence). The CDR3 loop is CASRTQYGETQYF. Written as DNA, the CDR3 is TGTGCCAGTAGGACACAATATGGGGAGACCCAGTACTTC.

The chain links TRBV20-1 to TRBJ2-5, with D tentatively TRBD2 (5 bases). This CDR3 comprises 13 residues. Germline V CDR1 and CDR2: DFQATT, SNEGSKA (reference sequence). V gave up 5 bases and J gave up 6 bases, with 16 bases separating them. The CDR3 DNA is TGCAGTGCTCCCCCCAGTGGGGAGAAGACCCAGTACTTC. It specifies CSAPPSGEKTQYF.

This clonotype is categorized as medium-sized. The rearrangement links TRBV10-3 to TRBJ2-1, with no clear D. V was trimmed by 4 bases and J by 5 bases, leaving 6 bases between them. This CDR3 is built from 12 residues. Germline CDR1 ENHRY, CDR2 SYGVKD. This chain's CDR3 is CAISGSDNEQFF. The CDR3 region has the DNA TGTGCCATCAGTGGGTCCGACAATGAGCAGTTCTTC.

This clonotype was picked up a small number of times. This chain links TRBV20-1 with TRBJ1-3, with 7 bases fitting TRBD1. Germline V gene lookup returns CDR1 DFQATT and CDR2 SNEGSKA (reference sequence). V trimming: 3 bases; J trimming: 4 bases; junction bases outside the gene matches: 6. CDR3 length: 14 amino acids. In DNA, the CDR3 is TGCAGTGCTAGTGGAGACAGGGCAGGAAACACCATATATTTT. As protein: CSASGDRAGNTIYF.

This clonotype was found a few times. The gene calls are TRBV12-3 or TRBV12-4 and TRBJ2-1; D gene unclear. The CDR3 length is 11 residues. V was pared by 3 bases and J by 9 bases, with 6 bases between. The CDR3 DNA is TGTGCCAGCAGTTTGTTAGGTGAGCAGTTCTTC. Translation gives CASSLLGEQFF.

This clonotype is classed as medium-sized. The chain is built from TRBV19 and TRBJ2-4, with D maybe TRBD1 (7 bases). This CDR3 comprises 15 residues. Germline loops: CDR1 LNHDA, CDR2 SQIVND (reference sequence). Trimming removed 6 bases from V and 4 bases from J, with 16 bases in between. The CDR3 coding sequence is TGTGCCAGTAGCCGGGGGCAGGGGGAAAAAAACATTCAGTACTTC. Residues: CASSRGQGEKNIQYF.

The rearrangement joins TRBV7-9 to TRBJ1-2; maybe TRBD1 (6 bases). From germline, CDR1 is SEHNR and CDR2 FQNEAQ (reference sequence). Trimming cost V 1 base and J 2 bases, with 11 bases left between them. This CDR3 contains 15 residues. CDR3 sequence (DNA): TGTGCCAGCAGCTTAGGGCGGGGGGCGAACTATGGCTACACCTTC. This gives the protein CASSLGRGANYGYTF.

This clonotype is medium-sized by share. The chain joins TRBV6-5 to TRBJ2-7, with 10 nucleotides matching TRBD1. This CDR3 has 13 residues. The germline V gene has CDR1 MNHEY and CDR2 SVGAGI. The ends lost 4 bases at V and 3 bases at J; junction bases unmatched: 0. CDR3 residues: CASSWDRGYEQYF. CDR3 bases: TGTGCCAGCAGTTGGGACAGGGGCTACGAGCAGTACTTC.